A single sample gave rise to the 6 T cell receptor beta chains below, sequenced in a study of shared clonotypes between healthy human individuals. Some clones are missing from TCRdb's copy, which holds only in-frame ones; the method was immunoSEQ multiplex PCR. The repertoire holds over 2 million clones, with 85% to 95% as singletons. The material sequenced was naive CD4+ T cells sorted from blood. Described subset: CD45RA+ positively selected. The receptor source for this set is a man between 18 and 35 years old in good health.

The chain uses TRBV19 and TRBJ1-1; D uncertain. V was pared by 5 bases and J by 8 bases, with 12 bases between. The CDR3 is 12 residues long. Germline V gene sequence: CDR1 LNHDA, CDR2 SQIVND (reference sequence). Here the CDR3 reads CASSRWAGEAFF. CDR3 DNA: TGTGCCAGTAGTCGGTGGGCAGGAGAAGCTTTCTTT.

This clone was detected once. The CDR3 reads CASSPKGPEAFF. The CDR3 DNA follows: TGTGCCAGCAGCCCCAAAGGCCCTGAAGCTTTCTTT. J is TRBJ1-1 and V is TRBV7-9; D remains unclear. This CDR3 is built from 12 residues. The germline gives CDR1 SEHNR, CDR2 FQNEAQ (reference sequence). The V and J ends lost 5 bases and 6 bases respectively, with 10 bases between them.

V gene TRBV28 combines with J gene TRBJ1-5; D is possibly TRBD1 (6 bases). CDR1 is MDHEN and CDR2 is SYDVKM in the germline V gene. V was trimmed by 6 bases and J by 6 bases, leaving 12 bases between them. The CDR3 is 13 amino acids. The CDR3 sequence is CASRGDRTQPQHF. CDR3 nucleotides: TGTGCCAGCAGGGGAGACAGGACTCAGCCCCAGCATTTT.

V usage is TRBV7-2 and J usage is TRBJ2-1; D is ambiguous. The germline gives CDR1 SGHTA, CDR2 FQGNSA. V dropped 0 bases and J dropped 0 bases, with 9 bases sitting between them. The CDR3 runs to 16 residues. The CDR3 bases are TGTGCCAGCAGCTTAGCCACAAACCCCTCCTACAATGAGCAGTTCTTC. Amino acids: CASSLATNPSYNEQFF.

V gene TRBV13 combines with J gene TRBJ2-7; 8 nucleotides match TRBD1. The J segment lost 7 bases and the V segment lost 5 bases, leaving 10 bases of the junction unmatched. CDR3 length: 14 amino acids. Germline loops: CDR1 PRHDT, CDR2 FYEKMQ (reference sequence). The CDR3 sequence: CASSTRTGRKEQYF. CDR3 coding DNA: TGTGCCAGCAGCACCCGGACAGGGAGGAAAGAGCAGTACTTC.

The chain is built from TRBV9 and TRBJ2-5; 7 bases align to TRBD2. Losses at the gene ends were 2 bases for V and 2 bases for J; bases not matched to a gene: 15. The CDR3 has 18 amino acids. Per the germline V gene, CDR1 is SGDLS and CDR2 is YYNGEE. CDR3 DNA: TGTGCCAGCAGCGTCGGGGAGTGGTGGCGGGAGCTGCAAGAGACCCAGTACTTC. It encodes CASSVGEWWRELQETQYF.